The next 8 T cell receptor beta chains were all read from a single sample in a study of graft-versus-host responses after intestinal transplantation. No antigen is known for these receptors. This table comes from immunoSEQ multiplex PCR, and its TCRdb copy is limited to in-frame clones, with some not included. There are around 99,000 clones in the sample; approximately 94% occur only once, and about 2% lies in the top ten. This sample comprised unstimulated CD8+ T cells sorted from spleen or lymph node cells, obtained before intestinal transplant. The receptors shown here come from a human donor who received an intestinal transplant.

This chain connects TRBV4-3 to TRBJ1-3, with D unresolved. Germline loops: CDR1 LGHNA, CDR2 YSLEER. V lost 0 bases and J 6 bases, leaving 12 bases between the germline ends. This CDR3 has 15 residues. The CDR3 coding sequence is TGCGCCAGCAGCCAAGATCCGGAGCTCTTAAACACCATATATTTT. Amino acids: CASSQDPELLNTIYF.

The chain combines TRBV7-9 with TRBJ2-3; 8 bases match TRBD1. Germline V lookup: CDR1 SEHNR, CDR2 FQNEAQ (reference sequence). There are 16 residues in the CDR3. With V trimmed by 5 bases and J by 2 bases, 9 bases remained unmatched. The CDR3 DNA reads as TGTGCCAGCAGCCCCTCGACAGGGGCGACCACAGATACGCAGTATTTT. This translates into CASSPSTGATTDTQYF.

The chain joins TRBV5-1 to TRBJ2-7; D is perhaps TRBD1 (6 bases). The CDR3 is made up of 13 amino acids. Per germline, CDR1 SGHRS and CDR2 YFSETQ. The ends were cut back, 0 bases at V and 3 bases at J, with 7 bases in the middle. CDR3 region: CASSLEDSYEQYF. DNA for the CDR3: TGCGCCAGCAGCTTGGAGGACAGCTACGAGCAGTACTTC.

The genes are TRBV7-6 and TRBJ1-6; 9 bases fit TRBD1. CDR3 length: 17 residues. Unmatched junction bases numbered 5, after V lost 5 bases and J lost 0 bases. From germline, CDR1 is SGHVS and CDR2 FNYEAQ. The CDR3 DNA reads as TGTGCCAGCAGCATCGGGACAGGGAGCTCCTATAATTCACCCCTCCACTTT. It specifies CASSIGTGSSYNSPLHF.

In this sample, this clone turned up once. The rearrangement joins TRBV4-3 to TRBJ1-5; D call uncertain. The V end lost 0 bases, the J end lost 12 bases, and 12 bases lay between the germline ends. CDR1 LGHNA and CDR2 YSLEER come from the germline V gene. The CDR3 length is 13 residues. As DNA, the CDR3 is TGCGCCAGCAGCCAAGATATCGGTGAGGACCAGCATTTT. The encoded protein is CASSQDIGEDQHF.

V is TRBV7-2 and J is TRBJ1-4; TRBD1 agrees at 8 bases. With 4 bases clipped from V and 4 bases from J, the junction kept 5 bases outside the gene matches. Germline values: CDR1 SGHTA, CDR2 FQGNSA. The CDR3 contains 15 residues. The CDR3 reads CASSSPGQGNEKLFF. The CDR3 region has the DNA TGTGCCAGCAGCTCACCCGGACAGGGTAATGAAAAACTGTTTTTT. Full variable domain (outside the CDR3, taken from reference TRBV7-2 and TRBJ1-4): GAGVSQSPSNKVTEKGKDVELRCDPISGHTALYWYRQSLGQGLEFLIYFQGNSAPDKSGLPSDRFSAERTGGSVSTLTIQRTQQEDSAVYLCASSSPGQGNEKLFFGSGTQLSVL.

The chain combines TRBV5-1 with TRBJ2-7, with D perhaps TRBD1 (5 bases). CDR3 length: 12 amino acids. Trimming removed 2 bases at V and 7 bases at J, with 10 bases between. Germline CDR1 is SGHRS and CDR2 is YFSETQ. The CDR3 protein is CASSLAGNEQYF. The CDR3 DNA reads TGCGCCAGCAGCTTAGCAGGGAATGAGCAGTACTTC.

Note on this clone: The same CDR3 can be traced to other DNA sequences in this sample. V usage is TRBV27 and J usage is TRBJ1-2; the D is unclear. V was shortened by 5 bases and J by 5 bases, with 9 bases between the two germline ends. The CDR3 totals 12 residues. Germline V gives CDR1 MNHEY, CDR2 SMNVEV (reference sequence). DNA of the CDR3: TGTGCCAGCAGTACCCGGGGTTATGGCTACACCTTC. This translates into CASSTRGYGYTF.